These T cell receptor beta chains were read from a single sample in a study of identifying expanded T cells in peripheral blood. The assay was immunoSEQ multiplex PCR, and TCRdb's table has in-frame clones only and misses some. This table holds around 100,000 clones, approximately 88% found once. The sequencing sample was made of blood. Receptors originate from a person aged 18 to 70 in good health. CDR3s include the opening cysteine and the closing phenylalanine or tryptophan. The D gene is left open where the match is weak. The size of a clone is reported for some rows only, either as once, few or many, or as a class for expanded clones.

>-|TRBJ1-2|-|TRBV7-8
TGTGCCAGCAGCTCATCCTTCGGGGGAGGGGGCTACACCTTC
CASSSSFGGGGYTF
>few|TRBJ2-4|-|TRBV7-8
TGTGCCAGCAGCCTAAAAAACATTCAGTACTTC
CASSLKNIQYF
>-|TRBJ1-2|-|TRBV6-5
TGTGCCAGCGGACCAGAATTTGCAACACCAGCTGGCTACACCTTC
CASGPEFATPAGYTF
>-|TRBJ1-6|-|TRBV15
TGTGCCACCAGCCTCGTTGACTATAATTCACCCCTCCACTTT
CATSLVDYNSPLHF
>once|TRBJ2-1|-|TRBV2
TGTGCCAGCAGTCGAGCAAGGACGGGCTCCTACAATGAGCAGTTCTTC
CASSRARTGSYNEQFF
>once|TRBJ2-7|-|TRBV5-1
TGCGCCAGCAGCTTGGCCCCCATGGGGTACTTC
CASSLAPMGYF
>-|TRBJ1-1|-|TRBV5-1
TGCGCCAGCACCGAGGACCGTTACACTGAAGCTTTCTTT
CASTEDRYTEAFF
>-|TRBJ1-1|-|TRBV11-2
TGTGCCAGCAGCTTAGCGCGGGCGATAGAAGAAGCTTTCTTT
CASSLARAIEEAFF
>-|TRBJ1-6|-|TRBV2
TGTGCCAGCAGTGAAGCTCAGTTACAAGAAAGCTCCTATAATTCACCCCTCCACTTT
CASSEAQLQESSYNSPLHF
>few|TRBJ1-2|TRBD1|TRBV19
TGTGCCAGTAGTACACAGGGGAATACTGCTGGCTACACCTTC
CASSTQGNTAGYTF
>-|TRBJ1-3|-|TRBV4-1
TGCGCCAGCAGCCAAGACACATATAACCCTGGAAACACCATATATTTT
CASSQDTYNPGNTIYF
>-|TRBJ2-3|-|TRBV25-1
TGTGCCAGCAGTGTAACTTCGGAGGGAGATACGCAGTATTTT
CASSVTSEGDTQYF
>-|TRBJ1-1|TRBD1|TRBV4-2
TGTGCCAGCAGCCCGAAGACAGGGGGGGACACTGAAGCTTTCTTT
CASSPKTGGDTEAFF